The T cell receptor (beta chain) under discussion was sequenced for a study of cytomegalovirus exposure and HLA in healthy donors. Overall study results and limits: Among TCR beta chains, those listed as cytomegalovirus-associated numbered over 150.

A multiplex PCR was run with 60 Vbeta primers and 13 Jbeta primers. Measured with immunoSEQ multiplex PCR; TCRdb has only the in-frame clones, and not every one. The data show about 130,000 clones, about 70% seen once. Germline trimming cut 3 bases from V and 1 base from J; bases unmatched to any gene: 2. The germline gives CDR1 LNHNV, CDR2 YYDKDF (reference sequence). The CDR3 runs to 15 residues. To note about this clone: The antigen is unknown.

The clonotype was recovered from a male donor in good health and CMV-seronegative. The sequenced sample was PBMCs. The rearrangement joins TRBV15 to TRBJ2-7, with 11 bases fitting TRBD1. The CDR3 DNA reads TGTGCCACCAGCAGGGACAGGGGGCCATCCTACGAGCAGTACTTC. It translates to CATSRDRGPSYEQYF.